Below, 13 T cell receptor beta chains from the same sample are listed, as sequenced in a study of shared clonotypes between healthy human individuals. Produced via immunoSEQ multiplex PCR; TCRdb's table is partial and in-frame only. Among about 2.3 million clones, 85% to 95% were seen once, and the ten largest hold around 0.35%. The sample taken for sequencing was naive CD4+ T cells from PBMCs. Subset noted: CD45RA+ positively selected. The receptors shown here come from a man between 18 and 35 years old in good health. Some clones in this sample may be carry-over from other donors' samples.

This rearrangement joins TRBV27 to TRBJ2-3, with 9 bases aligning to TRBD1. The CDR3 loop spans 16 amino acids. CDR1 is MNHEY, CDR2 SMNVEV, per germline (reference sequence). Trimming took 3 bases from V and 3 from J; bases not matched to a gene: 7. The DNA of the CDR3 is TGTGCCAGCAGTTTTCTCGGGACAGGGTGGACAGATACGCAGTATTTT. It specifies CASSFLGTGWTDTQYF.

The genes are TRBV7-8 and TRBJ2-1, with 15 nucleotides matching TRBD2. The germline CDR1 and CDR2 sequences are SGHVS and FQNEAQ. The CDR3 has 19 amino acids. Trimming removed 5 bases from V and 6 bases from J; junction bases left unmatched: 14. The CDR3 reads CASSQTRTSGRGVGNEQFF. CDR3 bases: TGTGCCAGCAGCCAAACTAGGACTAGCGGGAGGGGCGTCGGCAATGAGCAGTTCTTC.

V gene TRBV19 combines with J gene TRBJ2-5; D might be TRBD1 (6 bases). This CDR3 has 14 amino acids. Germline V lookup: CDR1 LNHDA, CDR2 SQIVND (reference sequence). The V end was cut by 4 bases, the J end by 0 bases, with 9 bases between. As DNA, the CDR3 is TGTGCCAGTAGTACCACAGGGTACCAAGAGACCCAGTACTTC. Amino acids: CASSTTGYQETQYF.

This sequence joins TRBV11-1 and TRBJ2-2; no reliable D call. Trimming stripped 1 base from V and 7 bases from J, with 7 bases between. The CDR3 length is 13 residues. The germline gives CDR1 SGHAT, CDR2 FQDESV (reference sequence). The DNA of the CDR3 is TGTGCCAGCAGCTTAGAGGGTATCGGGGAGCTGTTTTTT. Residues: CASSLEGIGELFF.

This clone was seen once. The chain has TRBV19 and TRBJ2-5; D is tentatively TRBD1 or TRBD2 (5 bases each). The CDR3 is 14 residues long. V lost 3 bases to trimming and J lost 1 base, with 9 bases between them. Germline CDR1 and CDR2: LNHDA and SQIVND (reference sequence). The CDR3 region has the DNA TGTGCCAGTAGTATCTTGGGGGTCCAAGAGACCCAGTACTTC. Translating it yields CASSILGVQETQYF.

This chain links TRBV30 with TRBJ2-3; D is unclear. V was clipped by 0 bases and J by 2 bases, with 9 bases between them. The CDR3 spans 14 residues. Germline assignment: CDR1 GTSNPN and CDR2 SVGIG (reference sequence). In DNA, the CDR3 is TGTGCCTGGAGTGTAGGCAGAGTCACAGATACGCAGTATTTT. Amino acid sequence: CAWSVGRVTDTQYF.

The CDR3 bases are TGCGCCAGCAGCTTAGCTACAGGACTGACCTACGAGCAGTACTTC. It translates to CASSLATGLTYEQYF. The chain joins TRBV5-1 to TRBJ2-7; the D gene could be TRBD1 or TRBD2 (5 bases each). Germline V gene sequence: CDR1 SGHRS, CDR2 YFSETQ. Between the trimmed V and J ends, which lost 2 bases and 2 bases, there was a span of 14 bases. The CDR3 loop spans 15 amino acids.

The chain is built from TRBV27 and TRBJ2-1, with D tentatively TRBD2 (5 bases). Germline CDR1 MNHEY, CDR2 SMNVEV (reference sequence). Trimming left V 8 bases short and J 5 bases short, with 16 bases between. The CDR3 runs 14 residues. The chain's CDR3 is CASFAGRLDNEQFF. In DNA form, the CDR3 reads TGTGCCAGCTTCGCGGGTAGGCTTGACAATGAGCAGTTCTTC.

V is TRBV5-1 and J is TRBJ1-1, with TRBD1 identical over 7 bases. With V trimmed by 7 bases and J by 4 bases, 4 bases remained unmatched. This CDR3 comprises 12 residues. Germline V gives CDR1 SGHRS, CDR2 YFSETQ. In nucleotides, the CDR3 is TGCGCCAGCTCGGACAGGCGCACTGAAGCTTTCTTT. It codes for CASSDRRTEAFF.

This clone came up once. The sample carries other DNA sequences with the same CDR3. J is TRBJ1-1 and V is TRBV18; 9 bases match TRBD1. J lost 1 base, V lost 4 bases, and 1 base had no gene match. Germline assignment: CDR1 KGHSH and CDR2 LQKENI. This CDR3 has 14 residues. The CDR3 coding sequence is TGTGCCAGCTCACGGGGACAGGGGAACACTGAAGCTTTCTTT. Translated: CASSRGQGNTEAFF.

V and J are TRBV5-5 and TRBJ2-1; TRBD2 matches at 13 bases. The germline gives CDR1 SGHKS, CDR2 YYEKEE (reference sequence). V lost 4 bases and J lost 2; bases outside the gene matches: 9. The CDR3 runs to 18 residues. CDR3 amino acids: CASSLWTSGSFTYNEQFF. In DNA form, the CDR3 reads TGTGCCAGCAGCCTGTGGACTAGCGGGAGTTTCACCTACAATGAGCAGTTCTTC. The full variable domain, its missing parts supplied by reference TRBV5-5 and TRBJ2-1, is DAGVTQSPTHLIKTRGQQVTLRCSPISGHKSVSWYQQVLGQGPQFIFQYYEKEERGRGNFPDRFSARQFPNYSSELNVNALLLGDSALYLCASSLWTSGSFTYNEQFFGPGTRLTVL.

V gene TRBV28 combines with J gene TRBJ2-7; a possible D gene is TRBD1 (6 bases). V gave up 5 bases and J gave up 3 bases, with 14 bases separating them. Germline loops: CDR1 MDHEN, CDR2 SYDVKM. The CDR3 contains 14 residues. DNA for the CDR3: TGTGCCAGCAGTATAAGGACAGCAGGCTACGAGCAGTACTTC. This encodes CASSIRTAGYEQYF. Full variable domain (missing parts from reference TRBV28 and TRBJ2-7): DVKVTQSSRYLVKRTGEKVFLECVQDMDHENMFWYRQDPGLGLRLIYFSYDVKMKEKGDIPEGYSVSREKKERFSLILESASTNQTSMYLCASSIRTAGYEQYFGPGTRLTVT.

Here the CDR3 reads CASVPGQGDNEQYF. The DNA of the CDR3 is TGTGCCTCAGTCCCGGGACAGGGGGACAACGAGCAGTACTTC. This chain links TRBV10-3 with TRBJ2-7, with 11 bases matching TRBD1. CDR3 size: 14 residues. The germline V gene has CDR1 ENHRY and CDR2 SYGVKD. Trimming took 11 bases from V and 5 from J; bases not matched to a gene: 11.